This TCR beta chain comes out of a study of cytomegalovirus exposure and HLA in healthy donors. Overall study: T cells numbering around 180 million yielded around 120 million unique TCR beta sequences in an earlier analysis. Assignment to the Caucasian-associated ancestry cluster applied to roughly 80% of the roughly 420 genotyped donors.

CDR1 and CDR2 (germline): SNHLY, FYNNEI. Trimming stripped 6 bases from V and 3 bases from J, with 8 bases between. This CDR3 is built from 12 residues. With respect to this clone: Distinct nucleotide sequences in the sample also encode this CDR3.

Primers included in the PCR were 60 Vbeta and 13 Jbeta primers. Authors' analysis steps: A later analysis counted 80 million or so unique TCR beta chains, about 10 million shared. Generated by immunoSEQ multiplex PCR, the TCRdb table keeps only in-frame clones and is missing some. V and J calls and clone size are as listed in that table; D and trimming were resolved from the DNA. The sample lists 120,000 or so clones; more than 80% were seen once. Sequenced input: PBMCs. V is TRBV2 and J is TRBJ1-1; tentative D call: TRBD1 (6 bases). The receptor comes from a man aged 35-49 years in good health and CMV-seronegative. The CDR3 DNA reads TGTGCCAGCAGCCGACAGGACACTGAAGCTTTCTTT. Its protein product is CASSRQDTEAFF.